This T cell receptor (beta chain) was recovered during a study of cytomegalovirus exposure and HLA in healthy donors. Study-level background: Within an early data release were about 85 million unique TCRs drawn from HLA-typed donors. Study-level results: Common viral pathogens seemed to be connected with several of the most significant clusters, according to a later analysis.

Primers included in the PCR were 60 Vbeta and 13 Jbeta primers. The method was immunoSEQ multiplex PCR; TCRdb's version includes in-frame clones alone and lacks a portion of them. The profile shows 100,000 or so clones, around 72% of them singletons. On this clone: Its antigen remains unidentified. This specimen includes other DNA sequences encoding the same CDR3.

This CDR3 has 15 amino acids. V trimming: 5 bases; J trimming: 3 bases; junction bases outside the gene matches: 9. Germline lookup yields CDR1 SGHTA and CDR2 FQGNSA. The chain combines TRBV7-2 with TRBJ2-7, with 8 bases fitting TRBD2. The sequence came from a male donor in good health and CMV-seronegative. Sequencing input: PBMCs. CDR3 sequence: CASSAKSGSVYEQYF. The CDR3 bases are TGTGCCAGCAGCGCCAAGAGCGGGAGTGTCTACGAGCAGTACTTC.